This is a list of T cell receptor beta chains from one sample in a study of immune heterogeneity within non-small cell lung tumors. Via MiXCR, TCRdb re-called the multiplex PCR reads, giving one row per CDR3 protein. The sample records 5,000 to 6,500 distinct CDR3 sequences, roughly 20% being singletons. The source material was lung tumor tissue. These receptors were obtained from a man in his 60s with non-small cell lung cancer. CDR3s include the opening cysteine and the closing phenylalanine or tryptophan. A D gene is named only where the DNA matches it firmly. Not every row has a clone size; where given, it reads once, few, many or a size class.

v_call,d_call,j_call,clone_size,cdr3_nt,cdr3_aa
TRBV28,-,TRBJ1-6,medium-sized,TGTGCCAGCAGTTCTTGGGGTGCTTCCCATTCACCCCTCCACTTT,CASSSWGASHSPLHF
TRBV19,-,TRBJ1-6,medium-sized,TGTGCCTCAGCGCAGGTTGGAGGGGTAGATTCACCCCTCCACTTT,CASAQVGGVDSPLHF
TRBV5-6,-,TRBJ2-1,many,TGTGCCAGCAGCTTAGTAGGGTTCGGCAATGAGCAGTTCTTC,CASSLVGFGNEQFF
TRBV13,TRBD2,TRBJ2-7,medium-sized,TGTGCCAGCAGCGAACTACCGGGACTAGCCCACGAGCAGTACTTC,CASSELPGLAHEQYF
TRBV6-1,-,TRBJ1-5,many,TGTGCCAGCATCTACAGAGTAGATCAGCCCCAGCATTTT,CASIYRVDQPQHF
TRBV6-4,-,TRBJ2-1,medium-sized,TGTGCCACCCAGCTCGATAGCGGAGCCTACAATGAGCAGTTCTTC,CATQLDSGAYNEQFF
TRBV18,-,TRBJ2-2,medium-sized,TGTGCCAGCTCGAGACGGACCGGGGAGCTGTTTTTT,CASSRRTGELFF
TRBV20-1,TRBD2,TRBJ2-2,many,TGCAGTGCGCATTCCGGGACTAGAGCCACCGGGGAGCTGTTTTTT,CSAHSGTRATGELFF
TRBV28,TRBD2,TRBJ2-3,many,TGTGCCAGCCGTCCGAGCGGGAGAACAGATACGCAGTATTTT,CASRPSGRTDTQYF
TRBV3-1,-,TRBJ1-1,many,TGTGCCAGCAGCCCCACTGGGGGAAGCACTGAAGCTTTCTTT,CASSPTGGSTEAFF
TRBV27,-,TRBJ2-1,medium-sized,TGTGCCAGCAGTGACTTAGCCAACTACAATGAGCAGTTCTTC,CASSDLANYNEQFF
TRBV30,-,TRBJ1-2,medium-sized,TGTGCCTGGACCCTAGGAATCAACTATGGCTACACCTTC,CAWTLGINYGYTF
TRBV24-1,TRBD1,TRBJ2-2,large,TGTGCCACCAGTGATCCTGGACAGGGATTTACCGGGGAGCTGTTTTTT,CATSDPGQGFTGELFF
TRBV6-1,-,TRBJ1-6,medium-sized,TGTGCCAGCAGTCCCGGGCCCTTCAATTCACCCCTCCACTTT,CASSPGPFNSPLHF
TRBV3-1,-,TRBJ2-7,medium-sized,TGTGCCAGCAGCCAAGTTAGCTACGAGCAGTACTTC,CASSQVSYEQYF
TRBV30,TRBD2,TRBJ2-3,medium-sized,TGTGCCTGGAGTGTAGGTAGCGGGAGAAGCACAGATACGCAGTATTTT,CAWSVGSGRSTDTQYF
TRBV11-2,-,TRBJ2-7,medium-sized,TGTGCCAGCAGCTTACGGCCCCCTCAGAGACACGAGCAGTACTTC,CASSLRPPQRHEQYF
TRBV4-2,TRBD2,TRBJ2-2,many,TGTGCCAGCAGCCAAGGGGCGGGGGGGGACACCGGGGAGCTGTTTTTT,CASSQGAGGDTGELFF
TRBV7-9,TRBD2,TRBJ2-7,medium-sized,TGTGCCAGCAGCTTTGGGGGGGATTCCTACGAGCAGTACTTC,CASSFGGDSYEQYF
TRBV9,TRBD2,TRBJ2-1,many,TGTGCCAGCAGCGCCGGACTAGAGGGTGAGCAGTTCTTC,CASSAGLEGEQFF
TRBV6-1,TRBD2,TRBJ2-7,medium-sized,TGTGCCAGCAGTTACCCCGGGGGGGCGGGAGGAAAGCTCGAGCAGTACTTC,CASSYPGGAGGKLEQYF
TRBV10-2,TRBD2,TRBJ2-6,many,TGCGCCAGCAGTGTACTAGCGGGTCCCTCTGGGGCCAACGTCCTGACTTTC,CASSVLAGPSGANVLTF
TRBV10-3,-,TRBJ1-5,medium-sized,TGTGCCATCAGTTCGGGACTGTACAATCAGCCCCAGCATTTT,CAISSGLYNQPQHF
TRBV9,TRBD2,TRBJ2-1,many,TGTGCCAGCAGCCACGCGCCGGCTAGCGGGAGAGGTGAGCAGTTCTTC,CASSHAPASGRGEQFF
TRBV27,-,TRBJ1-6,-,TGTGCCAGCAGCTTCCCGGGAGGGAATTCACCCCTCAACTTT,CASSFPGGNSPLNF
TRBV4-2,TRBD1,TRBJ1-4,many,TGTGCCAGCAGCCCCGGGACAGGGAGTGAAAAACTGTTTTTT,CASSPGTGSEKLFF
TRBV3-1,-,TRBJ2-5,many,TGTGCCAGCAGCCAAGACTGGGCGGCAGAGACCCAGTACTTC,CASSQDWAAETQYF
TRBV5-6,TRBD1,TRBJ2-5,many,TGTGCCAGCAGCTTGGCCAGACAGGGGGAAGAGACCCAGTACTTC,CASSLARQGEETQYF
TRBV5-4,TRBD2,TRBJ2-6,-,TGTGCCAGCAGCCCAGGACCGACTCCGGGACTAGCGGGAGGGGTAGGTGGGGACAACGTCCTGACTTTC,CASSPGPTPGLAGGVGGDNVLTF
TRBV4-1,TRBD2,TRBJ2-5,-,TGCGCCAGCAGCGCCTACAGCGGGGGAAAGACCCAGTACTTC,CASSAYSGGKTQYF
TRBV20-1,TRBD2,TRBJ2-2,-,TGCAGCGCTAGAAATAATCTAGCGGAAGGGGAAACCGGGGAGCTGTTTTTT,CSARNNLAEGETGELFF
TRBV20-1,TRBD1,TRBJ2-7,medium-sized,TGCAGTGCTAGGGGGACAGGGGGCCGGGAGCAGTACTTC,CSARGTGGREQYF
TRBV5-4,TRBD1,TRBJ1-2,many,TGTGCCAGCAGCTTGTTGACAGGGGGCAATGGCTACACCTTC,CASSLLTGGNGYTF
TRBV3-1,-,TRBJ2-2,once,TGTGCCAGCAGCCATAAACAGGGCCCGGAGCTGTTTTTT,CASSHKQGPELFF
TRBV7-2,-,TRBJ1-3,-,TGTGCCAGCAGCATTGAAACAGGGTTGGCTGGAAACACCATATACTTT,CASSIETGLAGNTIYF
TRBV27,-,TRBJ2-1,medium-sized,TGTGCCAGCAGTTGGCGGGGGAACAGGGGGATGAATTACAATGAGCAGTTCTTC,CASSWRGNRGMNYNEQFF
TRBV6-1,TRBD2,TRBJ2-2,medium-sized,TGTGCCATCCGACTAGCGGTAGACACCGGGGAGCTGTTTTTT,CAIRLAVDTGELFF
TRBV18,-,TRBJ1-2,-,TGTGTTAGCTCACCAGGGACACGAGACTATGGCTACACCTTC,CVSSPGTRDYGYTF
TRBV28,-,TRBJ2-1,many,TGTGCCAGCAGTTTGGGGACGGCCAGCTCCTACAATGAGCAGTTCTTC,CASSLGTASSYNEQFF
TRBV27,TRBD2,TRBJ2-2,many,TGTGCCAGCAGTTCACTAGCGGGAGGGTCCGGGGAGCTGTTTTTT,CASSSLAGGSGELFF
TRBV6-1,-,TRBJ2-7,medium-sized,TGTGCCAGCAGTGAAGACGTAGGGGGAGACGAGCAGTACTTC,CASSEDVGGDEQYF
TRBV4-2,TRBD1,TRBJ1-1,large,TGTGCCAGCAGGGAACAGGGGTTGAACACTGAAGCTTTCTTT,CASREQGLNTEAFF
TRBV20-1,-,TRBJ1-1,many,TGCAGTGCTAGAGATTTCCGGACGGTGAACACTGAAGCTTTCTTT,CSARDFRTVNTEAFF
TRBV24-1,TRBD2,TRBJ2-1,medium-sized,TGTGCCACCAGTGATCCTGAACCTGGCGGGAGAGCGGATGAGCAGTTCTTC,CATSDPEPGGRADEQFF
TRBV28,-,TRBJ1-6,medium-sized,TGTGCCAGCAGTTTAGGAGGGTGGGGTTCACCCCTCCACTTT,CASSLGGWGSPLHF
TRBV5-1,-,TRBJ2-5,-,TGCGCCAGCAGCCAATCGGGCCCCCCCGAGACCCAGTACTTC,CASSQSGPPETQYF
TRBV12-3/TRBV12-4,TRBD2,TRBJ2-3,medium-sized,TGTGCCAGCAGTCCACGGACTAGCGGGAGGGGAGATACGCAGTATTTT,CASSPRTSGRGDTQYF
TRBV28,TRBD2,TRBJ2-7,-,TGTGCCAGAATTTATAGCGGGAGCTCCTACGAGCGGTACTTC,CARIYSGSSYERYF
TRBV5-1,TRBD1,TRBJ2-1,-,TGCGCAAGCAGCTTGGATCTCAGGGGGAGTGAGCAGTTATTC,CASSLDLRGSEQLF
TRBV2,TRBD2,TRBJ2-2,medium-sized,TGTGCCAGCAGTAGCCCGAGGCCCAGGACTAGCGGTACCGCGAACACCGGGGAGCTGTTTTTT,CASSSPRPRTSGTANTGELFF
TRBV20-1,-,TRBJ1-3,medium-sized,TGCAGTGCTAGGCACCAAGGGGGAAACACCATATATTTT,CSARHQGGNTIYF